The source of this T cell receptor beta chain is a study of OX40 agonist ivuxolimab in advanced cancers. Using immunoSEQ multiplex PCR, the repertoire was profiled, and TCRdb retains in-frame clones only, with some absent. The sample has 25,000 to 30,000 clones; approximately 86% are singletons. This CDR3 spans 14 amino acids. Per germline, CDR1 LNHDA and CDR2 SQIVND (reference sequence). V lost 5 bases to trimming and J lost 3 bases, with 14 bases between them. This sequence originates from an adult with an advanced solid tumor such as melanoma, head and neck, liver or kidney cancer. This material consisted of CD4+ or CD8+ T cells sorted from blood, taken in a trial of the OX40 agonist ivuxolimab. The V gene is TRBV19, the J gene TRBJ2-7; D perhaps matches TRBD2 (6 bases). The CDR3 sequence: CASSAGGVGYEQYF. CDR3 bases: TGTGCCAGTAGTGCCGGAGGGGTAGGCTACGAGCAGTACTTC.